This T cell receptor beta chain emerged from a study of regulatory T cells in long-lasting Graves disease. The time point is: persistent/refractory GD, antithyroid drugs over 5 years with positive TRAb. There was RNA extracted from PBMCs, and the TCR library was made from it. In building TCR beta libraries, iRepertoire HTBI primers were used together with Arm-PCR of CDR3 regions. TCRdb re-analysed the multiplex PCR reads in MiXCR, keeping a single row per CDR3 protein. The sample consists of 400,000 to 500,000 distinct CDR3 sequences, roughly a fifth of them appearing once. This clonotype was recorded many times. Its antigen is not identified. V dropped 2 bases and J dropped 10 bases, with 11 bases sitting between them. CDR1 is MDHEN and CDR2 is SYDVKM in the germline V gene. CDR3 length equals 12 residues. Findings and limits, study-wide: Owing to a sample size that was small, accuracy may have been reduced.

The sequence was obtained from a female donor with Graves disease. The specimen comprised peripheral blood mononuclear cells (PBMCs), sampled when the disease was refractory, from a patient treated with antithyroid drugs. The rearrangement links TRBV28 to TRBJ1-1; possible D gene TRBD1, 5 bases. The CDR3 DNA reads TGTGCCAGCAGTTTAACGCCGGGGGGAGCTTTCTTT. The encoded protein is CASSLTPGGAFF.